Each of the 31 T cell receptor beta chains below was sequenced from the same sample in a study of OX40 agonist ivuxolimab in advanced cancers. Assay: immunoSEQ multiplex PCR; the TCRdb copy retains only in-frame clones and omits some. The sample contains 51,000 or so clones, about nine tenths of which appear only once. The sample was CD4+ or CD8+ T cells sorted from blood, taken in a trial of the OX40 agonist ivuxolimab. These receptors were taken from an adult with an advanced solid tumor such as melanoma, head and neck, liver or kidney cancer.

The chain has TRBV7-9 and TRBJ1-1, with D uncertain. Germline CDR1 reads SEHNR; CDR2 reads FQNEAQ (reference sequence). Trimming took off 6 bases at V and 4 bases at J, with 6 bases between the two ends. CDR3 length: 11 residues. DNA of the CDR3: TGTGCCAGCAGGGCGGGCACTGAAGCTTTCTTT. It encodes CASRAGTEAFF. The entire variable domain, with the rest obtained from reference TRBV7-9 and TRBJ1-1, is as follows: DTGVSQNPRHKITKRGQNVTFRCDPISEHNRLYWYRQTLGQGPEFLTYFQNEAQLEKSRLLSDRFSAERPKGSFSTLEIQRTEQGDSAMYLCASRAGTEAFFGQGTRLTVV.

This chain uses TRBV5-6 with TRBJ2-7, with D perhaps TRBD1 (6 bases). The CDR3 extends over 14 amino acids. Trimming cost V 1 base and J 6 bases, with 14 bases left between them. CDR1 and CDR2 (germline): SGHDT, YYEEEE. CDR3 in DNA: TGTGCCAGCAGCTTGATACAGGGATTATTCGAGCAGTACTTC. This codes for CASSLIQGLFEQYF. Full variable domain (rest looked up from reference TRBV5-6 and TRBJ2-7): DAGVTQSPTHLIKTRGQQVTLRCSPKSGHDTVSWYQQALGQGPQFIFQYYEEEERQRGNFPDRFSGHQFPNYSSELNVNALLLGDSALYLCASSLIQGLFEQYFGPGTRLTVT.

The J gene is TRBJ2-7, the V gene TRBV5-1; D could derive from TRBD1 or TRBD2 (5 bases each). This CDR3 has 16 amino acids. Germline V CDR1 and CDR2: SGHRS, YFSETQ. The ends were cut back, 4 bases at V and 2 bases at J, with 19 bases in the middle. DNA for the CDR3: TGCGCCAGCAGCCAAGGGACCTCCGAGCTTCCCTACGAGCAGTACTTC. It is translated as CASSQGTSELPYEQYF.

This rearrangement joins TRBV29-1 to TRBJ1-1; D call uncertain. Trimming stripped 1 base from V and 7 bases from J, with 13 bases between. CDR1 and CDR2 (germline): SQVTM, ANQGSEA. The CDR3 loop spans 13 amino acids. The CDR3 DNA reads as TGCAGCGTTGAAGGGGCGGAGGCCTTTGAAGCTTTCTTT. Translated, it gives CSVEGAEAFEAFF.

CDR3 bases: TGTGCCAGCAGCTCCTATTCCGGCACAGATACGCAGTATTTT. Translation: CASSSYSGTDTQYF. This rearrangement joins TRBV6-5 to TRBJ2-3; the D is unclear. Germline assignment: CDR1 MNHEY and CDR2 SVGAGI. The CDR3 totals 14 residues. The ends were cut back, 6 bases at V and 1 base at J, with 11 bases in the middle.

Of note for this clone: This sample also contains other DNA sequences that code for the same CDR3. This rearrangement joins TRBV7-9 to TRBJ2-7; the D is unclear. The V end was cut by 2 bases, the J end by 0 bases, with 8 bases between. The CDR3 is 14 residues long. Germline lookup yields CDR1 SEHNR and CDR2 FQNEAQ (reference sequence). In DNA, the CDR3 is TGTGCCAGCAGCTTATCCACCTCCTCCTACGAGCAGTACTTC. Translating gives CASSLSTSSYEQYF.

The rearrangement joins TRBV27 to TRBJ2-3; D is possibly TRBD2 (6 bases). CDR3 length equals 15 residues. V gave up 5 bases and J gave up 4 bases, with 16 bases separating them. CDR1 and CDR2 (germline): MNHEY, SMNVEV (reference sequence). This CDR3 reads CASSPWGVKPDTQYF. The CDR3 nucleotides read TGTGCCAGCAGTCCATGGGGGGTGAAGCCAGATACGCAGTATTTT.

The V gene is TRBV4-1, the J gene TRBJ1-3; D is unclear. The CDR3 totals 15 residues. The germline CDR1 and CDR2 sequences are MGHRA and YSYEKL. The V end was cut by 1 base, the J end by 3 bases, with 10 bases between. The chain's CDR3 is CASSQVGGFGNTIYF. DNA of the CDR3: TGCGCCAGCAGCCAAGTAGGAGGGTTTGGAAACACCATATATTTT.

Points on this clone: One junction end does not reproduce the germline sequence, and a read error may be involved. V usage is TRBV2 and J usage is TRBJ2-3; weak D call: TRBD2 (5 bases). CDR3 size: 10 residues. The V gene's germline CDR1 is SNHLY and CDR2 FYNNEI. The DNA for the CDR3 is TGTGCCAGCAGTGACTCTCTGGAGGATTTT. This codes for CASSDSLEDF.

CDR3 residues: CASSSGSFNNEQFF. The CDR3 DNA reads as TGTGCCAGCAGCAGCGGGTCCTTTAACAATGAGCAGTTCTTC. The chain employs TRBV7-9 and TRBJ2-1; D may be TRBD2 (6 bases). The CDR3 has 14 residues. Trimming pared 5 bases from V and 5 bases from J, leaving 13 bases between. Germline CDR1 SEHNR, CDR2 FQNEAQ (reference sequence). The entire variable domain, with the rest obtained from reference TRBV7-9 and TRBJ2-1, is as follows: DTGVSQNPRHKITKRGQNVTFRCDPISEHNRLYWYRQTLGQGPEFLTYFQNEAQLEKSRLLSDRFSAERPKGSFSTLEIQRTEQGDSAMYLCASSSGSFNNEQFFGPGTRLTVL.

The chain has TRBV30 and TRBJ1-3; D gene unclear. CDR1 is GTSNPN, CDR2 SVGIG, per germline (reference sequence). With 2 bases removed from V and 2 bases from J, the gap between germline ends came to 13 bases. This CDR3 is built from 15 residues. CDR3 nucleotides: TGTGCCTGGAGTCCGGGGTTATCTACTGGAAACACCATATATTTT. Amino acid sequence: CAWSPGLSTGNTIYF.

The V call is TRBV19, the J call TRBJ1-2; a possible D gene is TRBD1 (5 bases). The CDR3 is 17 amino acids. V lost 7 bases and J lost 5, with 26 bases in between. Per the germline V gene, CDR1 is LNHDA and CDR2 is SQIVND (reference sequence). DNA for the CDR3: TGTGCCAGTATGGGGGGGGACTGGGCGTCCCTATGGTATGGCTACACCTTC. Protein: CASMGGDWASLWYGYTF.

The rearrangement links TRBV15 to TRBJ1-4; 12 nucleotides line up with TRBD1. The CDR3 totals 17 residues. Trimming took 5 bases from V and 4 from J; bases not matched to a gene: 8. CDR1 is LNHNV and CDR2 is YYDKDF in the germline V gene (reference sequence). CDR3 region: CATSPGTGGSLNEKLFF. CDR3 in DNA: TGTGCCACCAGCCCCGGGACAGGGGGCTCCCTTAATGAAAAACTGTTTTTT.

This chain links TRBV6-1 with TRBJ1-5; D remains ambiguous. V dropped 0 bases and J dropped 2 bases, with 11 bases sitting between them. The CDR3 contains 16 residues. Germline V gene sequence: CDR1 MNHNS, CDR2 SASEGT. CDR3 protein: CASSEALGIGNQPQHF. CDR3 nucleotides: TGTGCCAGCAGTGAAGCGCTGGGCATCGGCAATCAGCCCCAGCATTTT.

This clone was observed a few times. This chain uses TRBV7-2 with TRBJ2-2, with TRBD2 matching 7 bases. Trimming at V came to 6 bases and at J to 3 bases, leaving 10 bases not matched to a gene. The CDR3 contains 16 residues. Germline V gives CDR1 SGHTA, CDR2 FQGNSA. The CDR3 reads CASSNAGEGDTGELFF. CDR3 nucleotide sequence: TGTGCCAGCAGTAACGCGGGGGAAGGGGACACCGGGGAGCTGTTTTTT. Variable domain in full (rest from reference TRBV7-2 and TRBJ2-2): GAGVSQSPSNKVTEKGKDVELRCDPISGHTALYWYRQSLGQGLEFLIYFQGNSAPDKSGLPSDRFSAERTGGSVSTLTIQRTQQEDSAVYLCASSNAGEGDTGELFFGEGSRLTVL.

The CDR3, as DNA: TGTGCCAGTAGTATGGTGGGAGGGTACGGCCAGGGAGCTTTCTTT. Encoded protein: CASSMVGGYGQGAFF. V gene TRBV19 combines with J gene TRBJ1-1; D perhaps matches TRBD1 (5 bases). The V gene's germline CDR1 is LNHDA and CDR2 SQIVND (reference sequence). This CDR3 comprises 15 residues. V shed 3 bases and J shed 10 bases, with 21 bases lying between them.

This clone was counted between two and nine times. V and J are TRBV6-5 and TRBJ1-5; TRBD1 agrees at 7 bases. J lost 0 bases, V lost 6 bases, and 5 bases had no gene match. CDR3 length: 15 residues. Germline-derived CDR1 and CDR2 are MNHEY and SVGAGI. The chain's CDR3 is CASRPNRGSNQPQHF. The CDR3 DNA reads as TGTGCCAGCAGACCCAACAGGGGTAGCAATCAGCCCCAGCATTTT.

The chain couples TRBV7-9 to TRBJ1-5; D ambiguous. CDR1 is SEHNR and CDR2 is FQNEAQ in the germline V gene (reference sequence). The CDR3 is 13 residues long. The V end lost 1 base, the J end lost 5 bases, and 6 bases lay between the germline ends. CDR3 protein: CASSLGPDQPQHF. The CDR3 coding sequence is TGTGCCAGCAGCTTAGGTCCGGATCAGCCCCAGCATTTT.

The chain recombines TRBV30 with TRBJ2-5; TRBD1 might be the D (5 bases). V lost 2 bases, J lost 1 base, and 11 bases lay in between. The CDR3 consists of 14 residues. The germline gives CDR1 GTSNPN, CDR2 SVGIG (reference sequence). The DNA of the CDR3 is TGTGCCTGGAGTTGGGCAGGGTCCCAAGAGACCCAGTACTTC. This gives the protein CAWSWAGSQETQYF. The complete variable domain, with remaining parts taken from reference TRBV30 and TRBJ2-5, reads SQTIHQWPATLVQPVGSPLSLECTVEGTSNPNLYWYRQAAGRGLQLLFYSVGIGQISSEVPQNLSASRPQDRQFILSSKKLLLSDSGFYLCAWSWAGSQETQYFGPGTRLLVL.

The V call is TRBV5-6, the J call TRBJ2-1, with D perhaps TRBD2 (5 bases). The germline V gene has CDR1 SGHDT and CDR2 YYEEEE. The CDR3 is 13 amino acids. Trimming took 4 bases from V and 8 from J, leaving 13 bases between them. Here the CDR3 reads CASSLEGNYEQFF. Written as DNA, the CDR3 is TGTGCCAGCAGCCTCGAGGGTAATTATGAGCAGTTCTTC.

The chain couples TRBV29-1 to TRBJ1-1, with unresolved D. Per germline, CDR1 SQVTM and CDR2 ANQGSEA. The V end lost 3 bases, the J end lost 1 base, and 12 bases lay between the germline ends. This CDR3 has 14 amino acids. This CDR3 reads CSVDESEGNTEAFF. The CDR3 coding sequence is TGCAGCGTTGATGAGTCAGAGGGGAACACTGAAGCTTTCTTT.

The chain employs TRBV9 and TRBJ2-1, with TRBD1 matching 10 bases. Germline assignment: CDR1 SGDLS and CDR2 YYNGEE. There are 14 residues in the CDR3. The trim removed 5 bases at V and 7 bases at J, leaving 6 bases unmatched. The CDR3 is CASSAGTGENEQFF. In DNA form, the CDR3 reads TGTGCCAGCAGTGCCGGGACAGGGGAAAATGAGCAGTTCTTC.

The chain joins TRBV7-6 to TRBJ1-2, with D maybe TRBD1 (5 bases). V was pared by 5 bases and J by 2 bases, with 12 bases between. From germline, CDR1 is SGHVS and CDR2 FNYEAQ. The CDR3 is 14 residues long. CDR3 sequence (DNA): TGTGCCAGCAGCCCAGGGAGAGCCAACTATGGCTACACCTTC. This gives the protein CASSPGRANYGYTF.

This clone was counted between two and nine times. The CDR3: CASSRLERNTEAFF. DNA for the CDR3: TGTGCCAGCAGCCGTTTAGAGAGGAACACTGAAGCTTTCTTT. The chain has TRBV2 and TRBJ1-1; unclear D gene. Germline CDR1 is SNHLY and CDR2 is FYNNEI. This CDR3 contains 14 residues. The V and J ends lost 6 bases and 1 base respectively, with 12 bases between them.

The V and J genes are TRBV10-1 and TRBJ1-3, with 10 nucleotides matching TRBD1. Germline loops: CDR1 WNHNN, CDR2 SYGVQD (reference sequence). The V segment lost 8 bases and the J segment 3 bases; nucleotides outside the gene matches: 13. CDR3 length: 17 amino acids. The CDR3 region is CASRSEGTGDHGNTIYF. The CDR3 DNA reads as TGCGCCAGCCGCTCTGAGGGGACAGGGGATCATGGAAACACCATATATTTT.

This chain uses TRBV6-5 with TRBJ2-2; 7 positions agree with TRBD1. The CDR3 has 14 amino acids. Trimming at V came to 0 bases and at J to 7 bases, leaving 2 bases not matched to a gene. Germline-derived CDR1 and CDR2 are MNHEY and SVGAGI. The CDR3 here is CASSYSGGGGELFF. The DNA of the CDR3 is TGTGCCAGCAGTTACTCAGGGGGCGGCGGGGAGCTGTTTTTT.

The gene calls are TRBV4-1 and TRBJ1-1; perhaps TRBD1 as D (6 bases). This CDR3 has 14 residues. The V end was cut by 5 bases, the J end by 4 bases, with 14 bases between. Germline V lookup: CDR1 MGHRA, CDR2 YSYEKL. The CDR3: CASSLGGGLTEAFF. CDR3 in DNA: TGCGCCAGCAGCTTAGGGGGGGGGCTCACTGAAGCTTTCTTT.

This chain connects TRBV5-6 to TRBJ2-2; D is possibly TRBD1 (5 bases). This CDR3 spans 16 amino acids. The germline V and J ends were trimmed by 0 bases and 0 bases, with 9 bases remaining between them. CDR1 is SGHDT, CDR2 YYEEEE, per germline. This CDR3 reads CASSLAFRANTGELFF. CDR3 coding DNA: TGTGCCAGCAGCTTGGCCTTCAGGGCGAACACCGGGGAGCTGTTTTTT.

The rearrangement joins TRBV9 to TRBJ2-7; D is perhaps TRBD2 (5 bases). The ends were cut back, 3 bases at V and 4 bases at J, with 14 bases in the middle. The CDR3 runs to 14 residues. Germline V gene lookup returns CDR1 SGDLS and CDR2 YYNGEE. CDR3 amino acids: CASSEGQGGYEQYF. CDR3 DNA: TGTGCCAGCAGCGAAGGGCAAGGCGGGTACGAGCAGTACTTC.

The gene calls are TRBV18 and TRBJ2-5; D ambiguous. V lost 0 bases, J lost 0 bases, and 11 bases lay in between. This CDR3 region has 16 residues. Looked up from germline, CDR1 is KGHSH and CDR2 is LQKENI. This CDR3 is CASSPPRQQYQETQYF. CDR3 coding DNA: TGTGCCAGCTCACCACCGAGACAACAGTACCAAGAGACCCAGTACTTC.

The chain recombines TRBV30 with TRBJ1-5, with 8 bases aligning to TRBD1. V gave up 3 bases and J gave up 2 bases; unmatched junction bases: 9. The CDR3 is made up of 16 amino acids. Germline V gives CDR1 GTSNPN, CDR2 SVGIG (reference sequence). In DNA, the CDR3 is TGTGCCTGGAGCAACGAGGCAGGGGGCGGCAATCAGCCCCAGCATTTT. Translating it yields CAWSNEAGGGNQPQHF.